A selection of T cell receptor beta chains follows, all from one sample in a study of glioma-infiltrating T cells. TCRdb recomputed calls from the multiplex PCR reads with MiXCR, one row per CDR3 protein. The sample records over 130,000 distinct CDR3 sequences, about two fifths being singletons. The sample taken for sequencing was glioma tissue, nonneoplastic brain tissue, or PBMCs (not recorded which). These receptors were obtained from a human donor with low-grade glioma or glioblastoma, undergoing nonglioma brain surgery, or in good health (not recorded which). CDR3s include the opening cysteine and the closing phenylalanine or tryptophan. Fields, in order: V gene, clone size, D gene, J gene, CDR3 protein, CDR3 DNA. D genes are given only for firm matches. A clone size is listed for some rows: how often the clone was seen (once, few, many), or a class if it is expanded.

TRBV6-1,-,-,TRBJ2-4,CASLLGGENIQYF,TGTGCCAGCCTTTTAGGGGGGGAAAACATTCAGTACTTC
TRBV20-1,few,TRBD2,TRBJ2-3,CSAEREGTDTQYF,TGCAGTGCCGAGCGGGAGGGCACAGATACGCAGTATTTT
TRBV10-3,-,-,TRBJ2-5,CAISDTKKETQYF,TGTGCCATCAGTGACACAAAGAAGGAGACCCAGTACTTC
TRBV2,-,-,TRBJ1-1,CASSREYSGTEAFF,TGTGCCAGCAGTCGCGAGTATTCGGGCACTGAAGCTTTCTTT
TRBV12-3/TRBV12-4,-,-,TRBJ1-1,CASSLMQNTEAFF,TGTGCCAGCAGTTTAATGCAGAACACTGAAGCTTTCTTT
TRBV7-9,-,-,TRBJ1-1,CASSLIPTGRTEAFF,TGTGCCAGCAGCTTAATTCCAACGGGGAGGACTGAAGCTTTCTTT
TRBV7-2,-,TRBD1,TRBJ2-5,CASSLYRDREETQYF,TGTGCCAGCAGCTTATACCGGGACAGGGAAGAGACCCAGTACTTC
TRBV7-2,-,-,TRBJ1-1,CASSLAVGAPGMTEAFF,TGTGCCAGCAGCTTAGCTGTGGGGGCCCCCGGGATGACTGAAGCTTTCTTT
TRBV14,-,-,TRBJ1-6,CASSQDRAFYSPLHF,TGTGCCAGCAGCCAAGACAGGGCTTTCTATTCACCCCTCCACTTT
TRBV6-1,few,-,TRBJ1-1,CASNRAYTEAFF,TGTGCCAGCAACCGGGCCTACACTGAAGCTTTCTTT
TRBV2,-,TRBD1,TRBJ1-2,CASSERGTGKSGYTF,TGTGCCAGCAGTGAAAGGGGGACAGGGAAGAGTGGCTACACCTTC
TRBV6-1,few,TRBD2,TRBJ2-1,CASAAGTSGSYEQFF,TGTGCCAGCGCTGCCGGGACTAGCGGGAGCTATGAGCAGTTCTTC
TRBV20-1,few,TRBD1,TRBJ2-7,CSALLTPGTGEQYF,TGCAGTGCCCTCCTTACCCCTGGGACAGGCGAGCAGTACTTC
TRBV6-1,few,-,TRBJ2-1,CAIAEGSYNEQFF,TGTGCTATAGCGGAGGGCTCCTACAATGAGCAGTTCTTC
TRBV2,-,-,TRBJ2-3,CASYTNYDTDTQYF,TGTGCCAGCTACACAAACTATGACACAGATACGCAGTATTTT
TRBV18,-,-,TRBJ2-7,CASSPSETGGEQYF,TGTGCCAGCTCACCATCCGAGACAGGAGGCGAGCAGTACTTC
TRBV7-6,few,-,TRBJ1-5,CASSLADSNQPQHF,TGTGCCAGCAGCTTAGCTGACAGCAATCAGCCCCAGCATTTT
TRBV10-3,-,-,TRBJ1-6,CAISEGSSYNSPPHF,TGTGCCATCAGTGAAGGGAGCTCCTATAATTCACCCCCCCACTTT
TRBV20-1,few,-,TRBJ2-7,CSVGSRETYEQYF,TGCAGTGTCGGATCGAGGGAAACCTACGAGCAGTACTTC
TRBV7-9,many,-,TRBJ1-5,CASSPGVTQPQHF,TGTGCCAGCAGCCCTGGAGTGACTCAGCCCCAGCATTTT
TRBV20-1,many,-,TRBJ1-2,CSASHLFYGYTF,TGCAGTGCTAGTCACCTGTTCTATGGCTACACCTTC
TRBV7-2,few,-,TRBJ2-1,CASSSGGYNEQFF,TGTGCCAGCAGCTCAGGGGGGTACAATGAGCAGTTCTTC
TRBV27,many,TRBD2,TRBJ2-2,CASSLRLAATGELFF,TGTGCCAGCAGTCTCCGACTAGCAGCGACCGGGGAGCTGTTTTTT
TRBV6-6,once,-,TRBJ1-2,CASSYVGLRDGYTF,TGTGCCAGCAGTTACGTAGGCCTTAGGGATGGCTACACCTTC
TRBV28,many,TRBD1,TRBJ2-7,CASSLGQPPYEQYF,TGTGCCAGCAGTTTGGGACAGCCCCCCTACGAGCAGTACTTC
TRBV3-1,once,-,TRBJ2-1,CASSQDLGPYNEQFF,TGTGCCAGCAGCCAAGATCTGGGACCGTACAATGAGCAGTTCTTC
TRBV6-6,-,TRBD2,TRBJ2-1,CASSYYGTSNEQFF,TGTGCCAGCAGTTACTACGGGACTAGCAATGAGCAGTTCTTC
TRBV6-1,-,-,TRBJ1-2,CASSDRKNGYTF,TGTGCCAGCAGTGACCGGAAGAATGGCTACACCTTC
TRBV30,-,-,TRBJ2-5,CAWSVYGETQYF,TGTGCCTGGAGTGTATACGGAGAGACCCAGTACTTC